Below are 15 T cell receptor beta chains sequenced from a single sample in a study of CD8 T cells in Susac syndrome. Random hexamers were used to reverse transcribe the RNA input (about 0.45 to 1 ug). One entry per CDR3 protein results from TCRdb running MiXCR on the immunoSEQ multiplex PCR reads. Among roughly 150,000 distinct CDR3 sequences listed, about 95% were seen once. The sample consisted of CD8+ T cells from PBMCs. The origin of the receptors is a human donor with multiple sclerosis.

The chain combines TRBV20-1 with TRBJ2-7; 8 bases are shared with TRBD1. The ends lost 6 bases at V and 2 bases at J; junction bases unmatched: 9. The germline V gene encodes CDR1 DFQATT and CDR2 SNEGSKA (reference sequence). The length of the CDR3 is 14 residues. CDR3 sequence: CSATIRDRPYEQYV. In DNA, the CDR3 is TGCAGTGCCACAATCCGGGACAGGCCCTACGAGCAGTACGTC.

In DNA form, the CDR3 reads TGTGCCAGCAGCCCGGCCTCACAGGGTTATGGCTACACCTTC. Translation gives CASSPASQGYGYTF. The gene calls are TRBV7-3 and TRBJ1-2, with D tentatively TRBD1 (6 bases). There are 14 residues in the CDR3. V dropped 5 bases and J dropped 5 bases, with 15 bases sitting between them. Germline loops: CDR1 SGHTA, CDR2 FQGTGA.

The chain has TRBV20-1 and TRBJ2-7, with TRBD2 matching 7 bases. The CDR3 length is 17 residues. The germline CDR1 and CDR2 sequences are DFQATT and SNEGSKA (reference sequence). The ends lost 2 bases at V and 3 bases at J; junction bases unmatched: 16. The CDR3 DNA reads TGCAGTGCTAGAAACTCCGCGGGGGACCGAGTCATCTACGAGCAGTACGTC. Encoded protein: CSARNSAGDRVIYEQYV.

The rearrangement joins TRBV10-3 to TRBJ2-5; TRBD2 matches 9 bases. V lost 0 bases and J lost 1; bases outside the gene matches: 3. The germline V gene has CDR1 ENHRY and CDR2 SYGVKD. This CDR3 has 16 residues. CDR3 region: CAISESQRGAQETQYF. The CDR3 DNA reads as TGTGCCATCAGTGAGTCGCAGCGGGGGGCCCAAGAGACCCAGTACTTC.

The chain joins TRBV30 to TRBJ2-3, with D unresolved. Per the germline V gene, CDR1 is GTSNPN and CDR2 is SVGIG (reference sequence). V lost 4 bases, J lost 6 bases, and 11 bases lay in between. The CDR3 length is 12 residues. The CDR3 nucleotides are TGTGCCTGGAACGTATATTCGGATACGCAGTATTTT. This codes for CAWNVYSDTQYF. The whole variable domain, filled in from reference TRBV30 and TRBJ2-3, reads SQTIHQWPATLVQPVGSPLSLECTVEGTSNPNLYWYRQAAGRGLQLLFYSVGIGQISSEVPQNLSASRPQDRQFILSSKKLLLSDSGFYLCAWNVYSDTQYFGPGTRLTVL.

V and J are TRBV30 and TRBJ2-5; TRBD1 might be the D (5 bases). Looked up from germline, CDR1 is GTSNPN and CDR2 is SVGIG (reference sequence). V lost 1 base and J 0 bases, leaving 6 bases between the germline ends. This CDR3 comprises 13 residues. Written as DNA, the CDR3 is TGTGCCTGGAGTGAGGGGAACCAAGAGACCCAGTACTTC. This encodes CAWSEGNQETQYF.

The chain uses TRBV9 and TRBJ2-1; tentatively, D is TRBD2 (6 bases). Looked up from germline, CDR1 is SGDLS and CDR2 is YYNGEE. The ends were cut back, 4 bases at V and 7 bases at J, with 15 bases in the middle. The CDR3 covers 14 residues. CDR3 sequence reads: CASSPSPGDNEQFF. As DNA, the CDR3 is TGTGCCAGCAGCCCGAGCCCGGGGGATAATGAGCAGTTCTTC.

The V call is TRBV7-2, the J call TRBJ1-2; D is uncertain. Germline loops: CDR1 SGHTA, CDR2 FQGNSA. V dropped 5 bases and J dropped 0 bases, with 16 bases sitting between them. The CDR3 has 16 residues. For the CDR3, the DNA is TGTGCCAGCAGCCTCCCCGGGCGGATCCCTAACTATGGCTACACCTTC. Translated: CASSLPGRIPNYGYTF. Variable domain in full (rest from reference TRBV7-2 and TRBJ1-2): GAGVSQSPSNKVTEKGKDVELRCDPISGHTALYWYRQSLGQGLEFLIYFQGNSAPDKSGLPSDRFSAERTGGSVSTLTIQRTQQEDSAVYLCASSLPGRIPNYGYTFGSGTRLTVV.

The chain has TRBV7-8 and TRBJ1-5; maybe TRBD1 (6 bases). V dropped 1 base and J dropped 7 bases, with 14 bases sitting between them. This CDR3 spans 15 amino acids. CDR1 is SGHVS, CDR2 FQNEAQ, per germline. The CDR3 DNA is TGTGCCAGCAGCTTAGGTGGGGGGCCGGAACAGCCCCAGCATTTT. The encoded protein is CASSLGGGPEQPQHF.

The V gene is TRBV9, the J gene TRBJ1-2; 7 nucleotides align to TRBD1. V shed 3 bases, J shed 0 bases, and the junction held 5 bases outside the gene matches. The germline V gene has CDR1 SGDLS and CDR2 YYNGEE. This CDR3 region has 15 residues. The CDR3 protein is CASSGSGGANYGYTF. CDR3 nucleotide sequence: TGTGCCAGCAGCGGATCAGGGGGTGCTAACTATGGCTACACCTTC. Looking up the rest from reference TRBV9 and TRBJ1-2 gives the full variable domain: DSGVTQTPKHLITATGQRVTLRCSPRSGDLSVYWYQQSLDQGLQFLIQYYNGEERAKGNILERFSAQQFPDLHSELNLSSLELGDSALYFCASSGSGGANYGYTFGSGTRLTVV.

CDR3 in amino acids: CASSQVVDSGNTIYF. The CDR3 DNA reads TGTGCCAGCAGCCAAGTTGTAGACTCTGGAAACACCATATATTTT. The rearrangement joins TRBV3-1 to TRBJ1-3; D call uncertain. The CDR3 sequence is 15 residues long. The V gene lost 1 base and the J gene lost 0 bases, with 7 bases spanning the gap. Germline V gives CDR1 LGHDT, CDR2 YNNKEL (reference sequence).

This chain connects TRBV14 to TRBJ2-3, with 8 positions matching TRBD1. Germline V gene lookup returns CDR1 SGHDN and CDR2 FVKESK. V shed 1 base and J 4 bases; nucleotides not matched to a gene: 7. The CDR3 loop spans 16 amino acids. The CDR3 sequence is CASSQVDRGSSDTQYF. DNA of the CDR3: TGTGCCAGCAGCCAAGTCGACAGGGGATCATCAGATACGCAGTATTTT.

A few counts support this clonotype. The V call is TRBV3-1, the J call TRBJ2-7; 7 bases agree with TRBD1. The length of the CDR3 is 14 residues. J was trimmed by 2 bases and V by 5 bases; bases with no gene match: 6. The V gene's germline CDR1 is LGHDT and CDR2 YNNKEL (reference sequence). The DNA of the CDR3 is TGTGCCAGCAGCTATCGGACAGGTGCCTACGAGCAGTACTTC. It translates to CASSYRTGAYEQYF.

This chain uses TRBV7-9 with TRBJ2-7, with 9 positions matching TRBD1. This CDR3 is 14 amino acids long. The germline CDR1 and CDR2 sequences are SEHNR and FQNEAQ (reference sequence). V dropped 6 bases and J dropped 0; count of bases not matched to a gene: 3. This chain's CDR3 is CASSRTGDSYEQYV. In DNA, the CDR3 is TGTGCCAGCAGTAGGACAGGGGACTCCTACGAGCAGTACGTC.

The chain recombines TRBV7-9 with TRBJ2-7, with a weak D call TRBD1 (5 bases). The CDR3 runs to 14 residues. Germline V gene data show CDR1 as SEHNR and CDR2 as FQNEAQ (reference sequence). The V and J ends lost 5 bases and 0 bases respectively, with 11 bases between them. The CDR3 here is CASSGKGDSYEQYF. CDR3 DNA: TGTGCCAGCAGCGGTAAAGGGGACTCCTACGAGCAGTACTTC.